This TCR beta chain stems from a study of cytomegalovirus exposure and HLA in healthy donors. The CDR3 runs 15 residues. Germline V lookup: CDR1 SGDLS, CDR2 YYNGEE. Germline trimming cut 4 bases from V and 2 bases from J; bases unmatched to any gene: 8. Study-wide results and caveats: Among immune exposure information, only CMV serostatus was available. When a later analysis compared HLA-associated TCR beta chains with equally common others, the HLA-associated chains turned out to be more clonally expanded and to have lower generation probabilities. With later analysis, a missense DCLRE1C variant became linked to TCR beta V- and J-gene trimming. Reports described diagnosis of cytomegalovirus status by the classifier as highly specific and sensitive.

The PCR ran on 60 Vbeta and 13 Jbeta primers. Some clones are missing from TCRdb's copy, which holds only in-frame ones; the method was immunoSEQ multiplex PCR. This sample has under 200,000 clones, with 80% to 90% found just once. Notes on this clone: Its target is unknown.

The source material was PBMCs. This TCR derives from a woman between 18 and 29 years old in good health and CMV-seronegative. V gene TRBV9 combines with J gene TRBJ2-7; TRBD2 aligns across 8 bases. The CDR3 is CASSRSAGDAYEQYF. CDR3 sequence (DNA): TGTGCCAGCAGCCGATCAGCGGGGGACGCCTACGAGCAGTACTTC.